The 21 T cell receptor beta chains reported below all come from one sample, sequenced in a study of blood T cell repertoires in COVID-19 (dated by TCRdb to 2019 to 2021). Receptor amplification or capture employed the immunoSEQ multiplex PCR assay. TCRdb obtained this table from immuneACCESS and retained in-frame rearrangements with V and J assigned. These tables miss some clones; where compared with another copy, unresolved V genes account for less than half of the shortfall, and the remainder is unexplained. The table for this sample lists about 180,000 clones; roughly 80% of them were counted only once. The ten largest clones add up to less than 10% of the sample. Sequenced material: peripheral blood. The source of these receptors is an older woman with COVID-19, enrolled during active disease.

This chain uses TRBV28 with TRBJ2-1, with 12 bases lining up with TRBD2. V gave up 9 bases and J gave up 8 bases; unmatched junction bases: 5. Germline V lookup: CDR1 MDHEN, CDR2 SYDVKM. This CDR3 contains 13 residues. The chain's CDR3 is CASGLAGLDEQFF. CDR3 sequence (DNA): TGTGCCAGTGGACTAGCGGGACTCGATGAGCAGTTCTTC.

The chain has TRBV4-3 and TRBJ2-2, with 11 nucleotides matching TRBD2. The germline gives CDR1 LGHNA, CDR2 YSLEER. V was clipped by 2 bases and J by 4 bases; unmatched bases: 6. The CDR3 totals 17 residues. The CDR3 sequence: CASSQPRGTSGTGELFF. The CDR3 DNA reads TGCGCCAGCAGCCAACCCCGGGGGACTAGCGGCACCGGGGAGCTGTTTTTT.

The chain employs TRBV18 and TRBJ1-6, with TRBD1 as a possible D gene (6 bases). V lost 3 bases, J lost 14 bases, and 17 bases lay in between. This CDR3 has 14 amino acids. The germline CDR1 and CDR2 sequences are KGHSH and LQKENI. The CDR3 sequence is CASSPPDRLKALHF. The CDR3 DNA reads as TGTGCCAGCTCACCTCCTGACAGGTTGAAGGCCCTCCACTTT.

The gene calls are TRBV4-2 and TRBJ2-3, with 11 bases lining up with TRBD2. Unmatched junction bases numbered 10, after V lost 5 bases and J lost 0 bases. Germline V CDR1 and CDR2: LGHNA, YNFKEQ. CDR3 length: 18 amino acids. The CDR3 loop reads CASSYLAGGPASTDTQYF. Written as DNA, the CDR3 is TGTGCCAGCAGCTACCTAGCGGGAGGACCCGCTAGCACAGATACGCAGTATTTT.

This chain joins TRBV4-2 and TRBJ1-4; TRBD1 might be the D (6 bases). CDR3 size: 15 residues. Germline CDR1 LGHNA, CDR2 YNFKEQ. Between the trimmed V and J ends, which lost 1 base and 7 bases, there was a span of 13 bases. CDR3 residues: CASSQVSGEGEKLFF. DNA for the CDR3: TGTGCCAGCAGCCAAGTCTCAGGGGAGGGTGAAAAACTGTTTTTT.

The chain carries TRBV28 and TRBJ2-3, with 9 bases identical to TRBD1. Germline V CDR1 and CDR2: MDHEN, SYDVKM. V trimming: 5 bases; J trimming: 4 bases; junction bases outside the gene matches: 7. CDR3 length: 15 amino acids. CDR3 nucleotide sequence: TGTGCCAGCAGTACAGGGGGCGCGGGGCCAGATACGCAGTATTTT. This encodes CASSTGGAGPDTQYF.

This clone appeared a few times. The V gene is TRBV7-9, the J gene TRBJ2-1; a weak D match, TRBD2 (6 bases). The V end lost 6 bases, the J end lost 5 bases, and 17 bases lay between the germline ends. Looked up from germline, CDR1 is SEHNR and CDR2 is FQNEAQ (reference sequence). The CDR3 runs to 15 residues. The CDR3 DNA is TGTGCCAGCAGTCATACCGGGACTCCAGACAATGAGCAGTTCTTC. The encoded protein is CASSHTGTPDNEQFF. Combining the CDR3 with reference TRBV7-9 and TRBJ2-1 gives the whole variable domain DTGVSQNPRHKITKRGQNVTFRCDPISEHNRLYWYRQTLGQGPEFLTYFQNEAQLEKSRLLSDRFSAERPKGSFSTLEIQRTEQGDSAMYLCASSHTGTPDNEQFFGPGTRLTVL.

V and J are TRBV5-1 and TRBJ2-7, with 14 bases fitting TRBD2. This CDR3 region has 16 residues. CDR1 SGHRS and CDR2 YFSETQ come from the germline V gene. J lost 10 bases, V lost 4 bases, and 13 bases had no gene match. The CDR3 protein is CASSRGGTSGSSDQYF. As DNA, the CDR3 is TGCGCCAGCAGCCGCGGGGGGACTAGCGGGAGTTCCGACCAGTACTTC.

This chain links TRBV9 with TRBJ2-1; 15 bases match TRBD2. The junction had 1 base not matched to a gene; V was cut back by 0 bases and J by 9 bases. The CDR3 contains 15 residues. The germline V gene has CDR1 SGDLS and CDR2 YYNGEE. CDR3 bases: TGTGCCAGCAGCGTAGGGGGACTAGCGGGAGGTGAGCAGTTCTTC. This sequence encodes CASSVGGLAGGEQFF.

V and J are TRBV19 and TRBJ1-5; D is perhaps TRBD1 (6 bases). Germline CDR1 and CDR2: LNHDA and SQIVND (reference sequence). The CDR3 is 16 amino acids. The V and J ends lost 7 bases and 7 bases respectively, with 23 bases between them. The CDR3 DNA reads TGTGCCAGTATTCGAACGGGGGGCGCAGGATTGCAGCCCCAGCATTTT. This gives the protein CASIRTGGAGLQPQHF.

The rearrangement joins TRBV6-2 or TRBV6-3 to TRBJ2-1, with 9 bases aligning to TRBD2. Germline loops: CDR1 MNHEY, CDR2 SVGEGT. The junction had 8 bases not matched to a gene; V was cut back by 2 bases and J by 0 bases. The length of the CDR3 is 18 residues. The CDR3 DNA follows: TGTGCCAGCAGTTACAGTAGCGGGAGAGGCGCCTCCTACAATGAGCAGTTCTTC. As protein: CASSYSSGRGASYNEQFF.

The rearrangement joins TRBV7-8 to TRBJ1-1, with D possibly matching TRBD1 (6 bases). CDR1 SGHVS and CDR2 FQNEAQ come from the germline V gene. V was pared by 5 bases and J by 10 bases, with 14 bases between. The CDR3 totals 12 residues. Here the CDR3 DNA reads TGTGCCAGCAGCGTAATCGAGACAGGAGCTTTCTTT. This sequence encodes CASSVIETGAFF. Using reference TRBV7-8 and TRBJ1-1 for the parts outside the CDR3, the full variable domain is GAGVSQSPRYKVAKRGQDVALRCDPISGHVSLFWYQQALGQGPEFLTYFQNEAQLDKSGLPSDRFFAERPEGSVSTLKIQRTQQEDSAVYLCASSVIETGAFFGQGTRLTVV.

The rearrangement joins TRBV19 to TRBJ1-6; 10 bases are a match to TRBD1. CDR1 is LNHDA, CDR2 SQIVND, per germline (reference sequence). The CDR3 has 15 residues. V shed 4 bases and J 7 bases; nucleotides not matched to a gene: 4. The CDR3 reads CASSTMTGGNSPLHF. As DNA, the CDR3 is TGTGCCAGTAGTACCATGACAGGGGGCAATTCACCCCTCCACTTT.

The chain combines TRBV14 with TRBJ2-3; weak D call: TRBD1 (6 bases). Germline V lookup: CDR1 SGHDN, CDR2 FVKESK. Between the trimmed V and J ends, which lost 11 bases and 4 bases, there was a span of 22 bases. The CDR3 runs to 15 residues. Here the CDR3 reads CAGQTGRITPDTQYF. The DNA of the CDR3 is TGTGCCGGACAGACAGGACGAATTACCCCAGATACGCAGTATTTT.

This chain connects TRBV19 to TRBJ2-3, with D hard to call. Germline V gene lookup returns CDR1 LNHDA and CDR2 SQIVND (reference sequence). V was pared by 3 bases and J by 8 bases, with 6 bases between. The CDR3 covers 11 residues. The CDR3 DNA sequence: TGTGCCAGTAGTATTTCCGGTACGCAGTATTTT. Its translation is CASSISGTQYF.

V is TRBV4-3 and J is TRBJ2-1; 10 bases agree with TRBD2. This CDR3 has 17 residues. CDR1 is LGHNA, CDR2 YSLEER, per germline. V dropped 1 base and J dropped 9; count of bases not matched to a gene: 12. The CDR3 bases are TGCGCCAGCAGCCAAGTTTCCAGCGGGAGGGTCGCTAGTGAGCAGTTCTTC. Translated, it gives CASSQVSSGRVASEQFF.

CDR3 sequence reads: CASRAGGFTDTQYF. The DNA for the CDR3 is TGTGCCAGCAGAGCGGGAGGGTTCACAGATACGCAGTATTTT. The chain recombines TRBV7-3 with TRBJ2-3; 10 nucleotides align to TRBD2. Germline V gives CDR1 SGHTA, CDR2 FQGTGA. The V segment lost 6 bases and the J segment 2 bases; nucleotides outside the gene matches: 2. The CDR3 is 14 residues long. The complete variable domain, with remaining parts taken from reference TRBV7-3 and TRBJ2-3, reads GAGVSQTPSNKVTEKGKYVELRCDPISGHTALYWYRQSLGQGPEFLIYFQGTGAADDSGLPNDRFFAVRPEGSVSTLKIQRTERGDSAVYLCASRAGGFTDTQYFGPGTRLTVL.

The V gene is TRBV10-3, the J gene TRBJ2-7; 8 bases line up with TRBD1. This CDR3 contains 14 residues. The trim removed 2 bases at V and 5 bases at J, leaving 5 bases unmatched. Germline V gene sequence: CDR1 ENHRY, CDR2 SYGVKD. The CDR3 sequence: CAISEPLTGDEQYF. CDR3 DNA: TGTGCCATCAGTGAGCCCTTGACAGGGGACGAGCAGTACTTC.

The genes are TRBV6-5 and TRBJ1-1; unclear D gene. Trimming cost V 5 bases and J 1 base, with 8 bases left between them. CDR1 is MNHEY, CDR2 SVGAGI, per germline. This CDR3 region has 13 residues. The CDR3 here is CASSLQWNTEAFF. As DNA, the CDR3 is TGTGCCAGCAGTCTTCAGTGGAACACTGAAGCTTTCTTT.

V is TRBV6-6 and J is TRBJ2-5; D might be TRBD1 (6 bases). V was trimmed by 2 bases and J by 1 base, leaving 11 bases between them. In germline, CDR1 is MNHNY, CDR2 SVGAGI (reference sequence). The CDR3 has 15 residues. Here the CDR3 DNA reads TGTGCCAGCAGTTACCGCCGACAGGTCCAAGAGACCCAGTACTTC. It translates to CASSYRRQVQETQYF.

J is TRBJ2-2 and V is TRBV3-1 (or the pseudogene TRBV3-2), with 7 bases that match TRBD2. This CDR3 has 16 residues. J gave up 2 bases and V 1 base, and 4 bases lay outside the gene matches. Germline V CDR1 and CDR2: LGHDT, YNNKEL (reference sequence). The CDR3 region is CASSQATSRNTGELFF. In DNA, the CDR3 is TGTGCCAGCAGCCAAGCGACTAGCAGAAACACCGGGGAGCTGTTTTTT.